Listed below are T cell receptor beta chains from one sample, sequenced in a study of blood T cells in healthy people across ages. A single record per CDR3 protein comes from TCRdb applying MiXCR to the 5' RACE reads. The sample holds about 540,000 distinct CDR3 sequences, approximately 25% seen once. The same data also went into a second study, on T cells of mothers and their children.

The sequenced sample consisted of blood. The receptors here all came from a boy aged 5-17 years in good health. Both conserved end residues are part of each CDR3. Fields, in order: D gene, V gene, clone size, J gene, CDR3 protein, CDR3 DNA. A D gene is named only where the DNA matches it firmly. Expanded clones are given a class, and other clones once, few, many or no size at all.

NA	TRBV6-1	NA	TRBJ2-4	CASSEAGQDIQYF	TGTGCCAGCAGTGAAGCCGGGCAGGACATTCAGTACTTC
TRBD2	TRBV5-5	many	TRBJ2-1	CASSPVPTSGSGRGDEQFF	TGTGCCAGCAGCCCCGTTCCCACTAGCGGGAGTGGGAGAGGCGATGAGCAGTTCTTC
TRBD2	TRBV29-1	NA	TRBJ2-1	CSGTGTSGNNEQFF	TGCAGCGGTACCGGGACTAGCGGGAACAATGAGCAGTTCTTC
NA	TRBV20-1	few	TRBJ1-2	CSAREWVNYGYTF	TGCAGTGCTAGAGAATGGGTTAACTATGGCTACACCTTC
NA	TRBV29-1	NA	TRBJ2-7	CSVGWAGKGLEQYF	TGCAGCGTTGGGTGGGCAGGAAAGGGACTCGAGCAGTACTTC
TRBD2	TRBV25-1	NA	TRBJ2-1	CASIPCRWGVGTSGIKYNEQFF	TGTGCCAGCATTCCATGCAGGTGGGGCGTCGGGACTAGCGGGATTAAATACAATGAGCAGTTCTTC
TRBD2	TRBV27	many	TRBJ2-7	CASSLAPPGLAGQEQYF	TGTGCCAGCAGTTTAGCCCCCCCCGGACTAGCGGGGCAAGAGCAGTACTTC
TRBD1	TRBV20-1	NA	TRBJ2-7	CSAPQGAYEQYF	TGCAGTGCTCCACAGGGGGCCTACGAGCAGTACTTC
TRBD1	TRBV20-1	many	TRBJ1-1	CSAWTGDTEAFF	TGCAGTGCGTGGACAGGGGACACTGAAGCTTTCTTT
TRBD2	TRBV28	NA	TRBJ2-2	CASRAGVRTGELFF	TGTGCCAGCAGGGCGGGAGTCAGAACCGGGGAGCTGTTTTTT
NA	TRBV5-4	NA	TRBJ1-3	CASSPDSGPYDTIYF	TGTGCCAGCAGCCCGGACAGCGGGCCCTATGACACCATATATTTT
NA	TRBV28	few	TRBJ2-1	CASQLTSREQFF	TGTGCCAGTCAACTTACTAGCAGGGAGCAGTTCTTC
TRBD1	TRBV20-1	NA	TRBJ1-1	CSVTGTANTEAFF	TGCAGTGTGACCGGGACAGCGAACACTGAAGCTTTCTTT
TRBD2	TRBV29-1	NA	TRBJ2-5	CSAGTSGSFETQYF	TGCAGCGCTGGGACTAGCGGGAGCTTCGAGACCCAGTACTTC
NA	TRBV28	few	TRBJ1-6	CASGAGGSSPLHF	TGTGCCAGCGGTGCGGGGGGAAGCTCACCCCTCCACTTT
NA	TRBV20-1	NA	TRBJ2-1	CSARPRQASYNEQFF	TGCAGTGCTAGACCGCGACAGGCCTCCTACAATGAGCAGTTCTTC
NA	TRBV5-8	few	TRBJ1-2	CASSSGRLDGYTF	TGTGCCAGCAGCAGCGGACGGCTAGATGGCTACACCTTC
TRBD2	TRBV10-3	few	TRBJ2-7	CAISETSGVPYEQYF	TGTGCCATCAGTGAGACTAGCGGGGTGCCCTACGAGCAGTACTTC
TRBD1	TRBV9	few	TRBJ1-2	CASSSGQGHNYGYTF	TGTGCCAGCAGCTCTGGACAGGGGCATAACTATGGCTACACCTTC
NA	TRBV12-3/TRBV12-4	NA	TRBJ2-2	CASRGLDGELFF	TGTGCCAGCAGGGGTCTCGACGGGGAGCTGTTTTTT
NA	TRBV27	few	TRBJ2-7	CASSLHPDYEQYF	TGTGCCAGCAGTTTACATCCGGATTACGAGCAGTACTTC
TRBD1	TRBV6-5	many	TRBJ1-6	CASSIDRGGFRNSPLHF	TGTGCCAGCAGTATCGACAGGGGTGGGTTTCGCAATTCACCCCTCCACTTT
TRBD2	TRBV14	NA	TRBJ2-5	CASSRHRTSGNQETQYF	TGTGCCAGCAGCCGCCATCGGACTAGCGGGAACCAAGAGACCCAGTACTTC
TRBD1	TRBV2	few	TRBJ1-1	CASIRDRENTEAFF	TGTGCCAGCATTCGGGACAGGGAAAACACTGAAGCTTTCTTT
TRBD2	TRBV20-1	NA	TRBJ2-5	CSAGGGTRDVGQYF	TGCAGTGCTGGGGGGGGAACACGAGATGTGGGGCAGTACTTC
TRBD2	TRBV29-1	few	TRBJ2-7	CSVVAGGPGEQYF	TGCAGCGTTGTGGCGGGAGGGCCGGGCGAGCAGTACTTC
NA	TRBV10-3	many	TRBJ1-5	CATGSGNGQPQHF	TGTGCCACCGGGTCAGGTAACGGTCAGCCCCAGCATTTT
NA	TRBV9	NA	TRBJ2-7	CASSPTGTYSYEQYF	TGTGCCAGCAGCCCAACCGGTACCTACTCCTACGAGCAGTACTTC
NA	TRBV9	few	TRBJ2-7	CASSVSNGDAYEQYF	TGTGCCAGCAGCGTAAGTAACGGGGACGCCTACGAGCAGTACTTC
TRBD1	TRBV5-1	few	TRBJ1-6	CASSSDRGHGSPLHF	TGCGCCAGCAGCTCGGACAGGGGGCATGGATCACCCCTCCACTTT
NA	TRBV5-1	NA	TRBJ1-6	CASRQTPRRGGLSPLHF	TGCGCCAGCAGGCAAACCCCTCGAAGAGGGGGTTTGTCACCCCTCCACTTT
NA	TRBV21-1	few	TRBJ2-1	CASSCTLNEQFF	TGTGCCAGCAGCTGCACCCTCAATGAGCAGTTCTTC
NA	TRBV5-5	NA	TRBJ2-7	CASSLVGEAYEQYF	TGTGCCAGCAGCTTGGTAGGGGAAGCCTACGAGCAGTACTTC
NA	TRBV29-1	few	TRBJ2-1	CSVEVGPGQPRFF	TGCAGCGTTGAAGTGGGTCCGGGCCAACCGCGGTTCTTC
NA	TRBV20-1	few	TRBJ2-3	CSARDRRLASVPDTQYF	TGCAGTGCTAGAGATCGGAGGCTCGCTAGCGTCCCAGATACGCAGTATTTT
TRBD2	TRBV4-3	NA	TRBJ2-5	CAGSPRVKAGAGETQYF	TGCGCCGGCAGCCCCAGGGTTAAGGCGGGAGCTGGAGAGACCCAGTACTTC
TRBD1	TRBV20-1	NA	TRBJ2-5	CSARSTGEETQYF	TGCAGTGCTAGGTCAACAGGGGAAGAGACCCAGTACTTC
TRBD2	TRBV15	NA	TRBJ2-1	CATSREWREPIEEQFF	TGTGCCACCAGCAGAGAGTGGCGGGAGCCGATTGAAGAGCAGTTCTTC
NA	TRBV20-1	few	TRBJ1-6	CSGGRQDPSGLHF	TGCAGTGGTGGACGACAGGACCCCTCAGGCCTCCACTTT
TRBD2	TRBV27	few	TRBJ2-4	CASSSLGGAKNIQYF	TGTGCCAGCAGTTCTCTGGGAGGGGCCAAAAACATTCAGTACTTC
TRBD2	TRBV4-3	few	TRBJ2-3	CASSQDISGGSTDTQYF	TGCGCCAGCAGCCAAGATATTAGCGGGGGGTCAACAGATACGCAGTATTTT
TRBD2	TRBV24-1	NA	TRBJ2-1	CATSGPGGHEQFF	TGTGCCACCAGTGGTCCGGGGGGGCATGAGCAGTTCTTC
NA	TRBV6-5	NA	TRBJ1-2	CASKGHLYDGYTF	TGTGCCAGCAAGGGACACCTTTATGATGGCTACACCTTC
NA	TRBV14	few	TRBJ2-5	CASSQDPQYQETQYF	TGTGCCAGCAGCCAAGATCCCCAGTACCAAGAGACCCAGTACTTC
TRBD2	TRBV20-1	NA	TRBJ2-1	CSARGTSVDEQFF	TGCAGTGCTAGAGGGACTAGCGTCGATGAGCAGTTCTTC
NA	TRBV5-4	NA	TRBJ1-1	CASTRQANVPEAFF	TGTGCCAGCACCAGACAGGCCAACGTCCCTGAAGCTTTCTTT
NA	TRBV7-9	few	TRBJ1-1	CASSLHSLGARTEAFF	TGTGCCAGCAGCTTACACTCCCTGGGGGCGCGGACTGAAGCTTTCTTT
NA	TRBV6-1	few	TRBJ1-5	CASSPKIAGSYNQPQHF	TGTGCCAGCAGTCCGAAAATCGCAGGTAGCTACAATCAGCCCCAGCATTTT
NA	TRBV28	few	TRBJ2-1	CASSLFRFRVYNEQFF	TGTGCCAGCAGTTTATTTAGGTTTCGGGTTTACAATGAGCAGTTCTTC
NA	TRBV6-1	NA	TRBJ1-5	CASSEWGQGPSQPQHF	TGTGCCAGCAGTGAATGGGGCCAGGGCCCCTCCCAGCCCCAGCATTTT
NA	TRBV28	NA	TRBJ2-4	CASSLVVAKNIQYF	TGTGCCAGCAGTTTAGTCGTAGCCAAAAACATTCAGTACTTC
NA	TRBV5-5	NA	TRBJ1-2	CASSPDGQLNYGYTF	TGTGCCAGCAGCCCCGATGGGCAGCTCAACTATGGCTACACCTTC
NA	TRBV27	NA	TRBJ1-2	CASRTGPFYGYTF	TGTGCCAGCCGCACAGGACCTTTTTATGGCTACACCTTC